This TCR beta chain was documented in a study of blood T cell repertoires in COVID-19. Background on the study: COVID-19 samples collected from the United States, Italy and Spain covered acute and convalescent phases. Nucleic acid was either cDNA or gDNA, and it came from T cells, B-cell-depleted T cells, or PBMCs.

In the authors' workflow: Estimated nucleated cell counts came from reference gene primer amplification. Some clones are missing from TCRdb's copy, which holds only in-frame ones; the method was immunoSEQ multiplex PCR. The V and J calls and clone size come from that table; D and trimming were worked out from the DNA. The data contain 100,000 to 150,000 clones, about 93% of them singletons. During active infection, Seattle patients enrolled and were then monitored through disease. There are 16 residues in the CDR3. The V gene end was trimmed by 2 bases and the J gene end by 6 bases; junction bases not matched to a gene: 6. Germline values: CDR1 GTSNPN, CDR2 SVGIG (reference sequence).

The clonotype was recovered from a man aged 45-60 years with COVID-19, enrolled during active disease. Sequenced material: peripheral blood. The chain has TRBV30 and TRBJ2-1, with 14 positions matching TRBD2. CDR3 protein: CAWSLGTSGSRNEQFF. Here the CDR3 DNA reads TGTGCCTGGAGTTTAGGGACTAGCGGGAGTCGCAATGAGCAGTTCTTC.